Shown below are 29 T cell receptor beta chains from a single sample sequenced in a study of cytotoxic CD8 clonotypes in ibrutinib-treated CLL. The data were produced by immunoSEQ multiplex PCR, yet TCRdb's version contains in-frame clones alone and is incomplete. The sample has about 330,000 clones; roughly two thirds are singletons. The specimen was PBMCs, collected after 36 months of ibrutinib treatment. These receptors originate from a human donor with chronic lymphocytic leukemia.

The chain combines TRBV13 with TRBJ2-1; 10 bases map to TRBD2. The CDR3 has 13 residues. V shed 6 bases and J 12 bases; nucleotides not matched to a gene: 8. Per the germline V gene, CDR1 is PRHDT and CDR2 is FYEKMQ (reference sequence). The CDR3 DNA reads TGTGCCAGCAGAGCGGGGGGGCAGGGTTGGCAGTTCTTC. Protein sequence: CASRAGGQGWQFF.

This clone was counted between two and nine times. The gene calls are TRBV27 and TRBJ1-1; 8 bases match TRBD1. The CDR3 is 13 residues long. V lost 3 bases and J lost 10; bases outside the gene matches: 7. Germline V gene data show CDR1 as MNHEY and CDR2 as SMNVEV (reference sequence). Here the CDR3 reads CASSFAGGRVAFF. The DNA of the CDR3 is TGTGCCAGCAGTTTCGCAGGGGGCAGGGTAGCTTTCTTT.

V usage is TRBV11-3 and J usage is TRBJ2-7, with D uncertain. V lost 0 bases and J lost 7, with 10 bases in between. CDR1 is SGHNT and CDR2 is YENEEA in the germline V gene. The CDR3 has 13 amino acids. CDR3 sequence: CASSLDSRSEQYF. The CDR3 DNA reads TGTGCCAGCAGCTTAGACAGCCGATCGGAGCAGTACTTC.

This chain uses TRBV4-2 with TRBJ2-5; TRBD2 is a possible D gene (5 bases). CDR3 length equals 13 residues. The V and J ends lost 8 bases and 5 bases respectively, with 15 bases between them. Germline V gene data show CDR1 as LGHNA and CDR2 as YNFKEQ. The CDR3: CASRPAGGETQYF. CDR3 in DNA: TGTGCCAGCCGACCGGCCGGCGGGGAGACCCAGTACTTC.

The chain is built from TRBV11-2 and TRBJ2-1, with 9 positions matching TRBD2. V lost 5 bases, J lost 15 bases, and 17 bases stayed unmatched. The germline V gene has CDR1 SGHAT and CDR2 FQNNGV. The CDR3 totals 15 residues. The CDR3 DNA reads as TGTGCCAGCAGCCCCCGGAATGGCGGGGGGGCCGGGGTGTTCTTC. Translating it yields CASSPRNGGGAGVFF. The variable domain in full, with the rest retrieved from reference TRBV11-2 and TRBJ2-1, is EAGVAQSPRYKIIEKRQSVAFWCNPISGHATLYWYQQILGQGPKLLIQFQNNGVVDDSQLPKDRFSAERLKGVDSTLKIQPAKLEDSAVYLCASSPRNGGGAGVFFGPGTRLTVL.

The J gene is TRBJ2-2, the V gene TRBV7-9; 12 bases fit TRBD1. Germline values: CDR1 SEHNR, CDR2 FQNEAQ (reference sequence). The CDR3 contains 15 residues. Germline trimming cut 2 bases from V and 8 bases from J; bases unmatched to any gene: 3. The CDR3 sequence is CASSLWDRGPGELFF. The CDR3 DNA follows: TGTGCCAGCAGCTTATGGGACAGGGGGCCAGGGGAGCTGTTTTTT. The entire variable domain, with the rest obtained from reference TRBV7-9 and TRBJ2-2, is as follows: DTGVSQNPRHKITKRGQNVTFRCDPISEHNRLYWYRQTLGQGPEFLTYFQNEAQLEKSRLLSDRFSAERPKGSFSTLEIQRTEQGDSAMYLCASSLWDRGPGELFFGEGSRLTVL.

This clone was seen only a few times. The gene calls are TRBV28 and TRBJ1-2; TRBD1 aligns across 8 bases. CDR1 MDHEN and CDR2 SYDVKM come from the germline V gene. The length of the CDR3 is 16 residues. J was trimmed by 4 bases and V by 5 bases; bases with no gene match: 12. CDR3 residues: CASSPYLTGEVYGYTF. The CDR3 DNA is TGTGCCAGCAGTCCCTACCTGACAGGGGAGGTCTATGGCTACACCTTC.

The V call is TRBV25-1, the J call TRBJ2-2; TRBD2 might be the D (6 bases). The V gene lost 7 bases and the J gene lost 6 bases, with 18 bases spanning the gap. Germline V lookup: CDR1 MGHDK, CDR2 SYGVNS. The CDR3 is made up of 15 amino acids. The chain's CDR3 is CASNDAGLGSGELFF. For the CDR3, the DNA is TGTGCCAGCAATGACGCGGGGTTGGGTTCCGGGGAGCTGTTTTTT.

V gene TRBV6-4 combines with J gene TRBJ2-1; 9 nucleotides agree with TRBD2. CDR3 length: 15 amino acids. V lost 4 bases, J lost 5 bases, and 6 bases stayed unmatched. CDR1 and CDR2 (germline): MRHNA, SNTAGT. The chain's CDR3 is CASSVVAGDDNEQFF. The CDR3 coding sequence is TGTGCCAGCAGTGTGGTAGCGGGGGACGACAATGAGCAGTTCTTC.

The CDR3 bases are TGTGCCAGCAGTGTAGGACTAGCGGGGGAATCCCCAATTGAGCAGTTCTTC. It yields the protein CASSVGLAGESPIEQFF. The rearrangement uses TRBV27 and TRBJ2-1, with 13 bases fitting TRBD2. V trimming: 5 bases; J trimming: 9 bases; junction bases outside the gene matches: 13. This CDR3 comprises 17 residues. The V gene's germline CDR1 is MNHEY and CDR2 SMNVEV (reference sequence).

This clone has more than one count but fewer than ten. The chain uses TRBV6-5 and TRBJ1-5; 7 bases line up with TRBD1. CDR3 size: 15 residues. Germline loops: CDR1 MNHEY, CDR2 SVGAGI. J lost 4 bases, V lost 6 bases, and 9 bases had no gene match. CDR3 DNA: TGTGCCAGCAGGCCCCGACAGGGAAGTAATCAGCCCCAGCATTTT. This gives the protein CASRPRQGSNQPQHF.

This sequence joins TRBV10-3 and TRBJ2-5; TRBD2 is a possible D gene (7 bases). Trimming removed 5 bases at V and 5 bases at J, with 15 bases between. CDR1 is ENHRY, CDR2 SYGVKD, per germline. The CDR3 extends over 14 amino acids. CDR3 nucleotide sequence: TGTGCCATCAGTCCCGCAGGGGAGGGTGAGACCCAGTACTTC. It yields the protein CAISPAGEGETQYF.

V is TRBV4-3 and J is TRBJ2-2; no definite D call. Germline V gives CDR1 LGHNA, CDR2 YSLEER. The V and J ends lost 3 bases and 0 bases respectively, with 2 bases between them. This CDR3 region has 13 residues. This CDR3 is CASSHPNTGELFF. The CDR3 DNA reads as TGCGCCAGCAGCCACCCGAACACCGGGGAGCTGTTTTTT.

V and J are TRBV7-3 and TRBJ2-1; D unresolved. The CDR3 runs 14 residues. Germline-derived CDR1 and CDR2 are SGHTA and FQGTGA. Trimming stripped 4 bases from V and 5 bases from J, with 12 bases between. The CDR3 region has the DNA TGTGCCAGCAGCTCCGGGCCCCTCCACAATGAGCAGTTCTTC. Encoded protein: CASSSGPLHNEQFF.

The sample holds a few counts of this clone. The CDR3 reads CASSPATSGGSNEQFF. In nucleotides, the CDR3 is TGTGCCAGCAGCCCCGCTACTAGCGGGGGTAGCAATGAGCAGTTCTTC. The chain combines TRBV5-4 with TRBJ2-1, with TRBD2 identical over 11 bases. With 4 bases clipped from V and 6 bases from J, the junction kept 9 bases outside the gene matches. Per germline, CDR1 SGHNT and CDR2 YYREEE (reference sequence). The CDR3 covers 16 residues. The whole variable domain, filled in from reference TRBV5-4 and TRBJ2-1, reads ETGVTQSPTHLIKTRGQQVTLRCSSQSGHNTVSWYQQALGQGPQFIFQYYREEENGRGNFPPRFSGLQFPNYSSELNVNALELDDSALYLCASSPATSGGSNEQFFGPGTRLTVL.

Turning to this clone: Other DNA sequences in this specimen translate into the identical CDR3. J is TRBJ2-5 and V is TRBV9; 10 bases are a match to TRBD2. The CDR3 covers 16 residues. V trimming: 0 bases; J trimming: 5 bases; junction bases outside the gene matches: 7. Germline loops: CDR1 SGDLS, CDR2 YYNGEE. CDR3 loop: CASSVEVLAGVETQYF. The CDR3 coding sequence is TGTGCCAGCAGCGTAGAGGTTCTAGCGGGGGTGGAGACCCAGTACTTC.

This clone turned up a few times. CDR3 in DNA: TGCAGTGCTGTGACAGGGTACGAGCAGTACTTC. Translated, it gives CSAVTGYEQYF. V usage is TRBV20-1 and J usage is TRBJ2-7; 7 bases are a match to TRBD1. From germline, CDR1 is DFQATT and CDR2 SNEGSKA (reference sequence). V was clipped by 5 bases and J by 4 bases; unmatched bases: 2. The CDR3 sequence is 11 residues long.

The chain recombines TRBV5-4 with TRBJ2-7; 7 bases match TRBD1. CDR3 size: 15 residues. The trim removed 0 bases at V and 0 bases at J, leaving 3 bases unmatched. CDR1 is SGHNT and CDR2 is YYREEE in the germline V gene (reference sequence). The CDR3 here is CASSLGQGPSYEQYF. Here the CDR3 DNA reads TGTGCCAGCAGCTTGGGACAGGGACCCTCCTACGAGCAGTACTTC.

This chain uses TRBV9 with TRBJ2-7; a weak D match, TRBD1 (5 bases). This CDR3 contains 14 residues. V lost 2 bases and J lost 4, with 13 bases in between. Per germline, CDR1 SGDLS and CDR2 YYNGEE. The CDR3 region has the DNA TGTGCCAGCAGCGTTAAAGACAGCTTTTACGAGCAGTACTTC. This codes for CASSVKDSFYEQYF.

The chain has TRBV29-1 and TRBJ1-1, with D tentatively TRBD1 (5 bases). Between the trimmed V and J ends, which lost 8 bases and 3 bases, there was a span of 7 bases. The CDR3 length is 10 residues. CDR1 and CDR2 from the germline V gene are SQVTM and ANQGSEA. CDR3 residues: CSLGDTEAFF. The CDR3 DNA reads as TGCAGCCTGGGGGACACTGAAGCTTTCTTT.

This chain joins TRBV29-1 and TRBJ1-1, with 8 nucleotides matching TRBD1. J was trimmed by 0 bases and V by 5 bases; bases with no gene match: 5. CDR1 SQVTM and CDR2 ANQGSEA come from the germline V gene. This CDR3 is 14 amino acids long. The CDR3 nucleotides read TGCAGCGTTCCGGGACAGGTCTTGAACACTGAAGCTTTCTTT. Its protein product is CSVPGQVLNTEAFF.

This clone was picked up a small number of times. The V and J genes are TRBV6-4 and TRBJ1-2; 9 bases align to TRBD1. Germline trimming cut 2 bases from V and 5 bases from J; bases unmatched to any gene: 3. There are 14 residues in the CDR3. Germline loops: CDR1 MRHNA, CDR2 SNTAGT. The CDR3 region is CASSDPDRGYGYTF. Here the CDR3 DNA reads TGTGCCAGCAGTGACCCGGACAGGGGTTATGGCTACACCTTC.

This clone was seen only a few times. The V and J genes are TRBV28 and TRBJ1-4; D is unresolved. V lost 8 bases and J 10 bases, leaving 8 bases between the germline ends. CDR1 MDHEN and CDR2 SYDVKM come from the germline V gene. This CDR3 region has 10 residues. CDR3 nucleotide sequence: TGTGCCAGCGGGTCGGGAAAACTGTTTTTT. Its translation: CASGSGKLFF.

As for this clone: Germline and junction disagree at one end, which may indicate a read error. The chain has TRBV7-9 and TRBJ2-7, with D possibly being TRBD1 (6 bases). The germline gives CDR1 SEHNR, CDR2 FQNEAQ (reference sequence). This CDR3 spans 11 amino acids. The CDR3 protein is CASSLEGVVCF. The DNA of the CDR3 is TGTGCCAGCAGTTTAGAGGGGGTCGTGTGCTTC.

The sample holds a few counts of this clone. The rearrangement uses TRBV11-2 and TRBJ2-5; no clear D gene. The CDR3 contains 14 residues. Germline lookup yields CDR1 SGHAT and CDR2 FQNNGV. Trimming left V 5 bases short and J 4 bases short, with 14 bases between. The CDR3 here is CASSRQVRGETQYF. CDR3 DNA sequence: TGTGCCAGCAGCAGACAAGTCCGAGGAGAGACCCAGTACTTC.

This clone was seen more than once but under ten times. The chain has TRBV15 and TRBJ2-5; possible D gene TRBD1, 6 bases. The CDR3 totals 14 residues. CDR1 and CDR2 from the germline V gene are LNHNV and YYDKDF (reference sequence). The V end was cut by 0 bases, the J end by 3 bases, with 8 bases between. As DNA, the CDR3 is TGTGCCACCAGCAGAGACAGGGGAAAAGAGACCCAGTACTTC. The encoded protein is CATSRDRGKETQYF.

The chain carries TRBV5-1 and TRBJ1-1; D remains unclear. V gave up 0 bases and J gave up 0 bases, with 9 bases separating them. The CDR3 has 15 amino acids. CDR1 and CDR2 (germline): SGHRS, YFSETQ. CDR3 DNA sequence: TGCGCCAGCAGCTTGGAGACACCCATGAACACTGAAGCTTTCTTT. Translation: CASSLETPMNTEAFF. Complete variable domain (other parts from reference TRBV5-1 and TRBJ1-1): KAGVTQTPRYLIKTRGQQVTLSCSPISGHRSVSWYQQTPGQGLQFLFEYFSETQRNKGNFPGRFSGRQFSNSRSEMNVSTLELGDSALYLCASSLETPMNTEAFFGQGTRLTVV.

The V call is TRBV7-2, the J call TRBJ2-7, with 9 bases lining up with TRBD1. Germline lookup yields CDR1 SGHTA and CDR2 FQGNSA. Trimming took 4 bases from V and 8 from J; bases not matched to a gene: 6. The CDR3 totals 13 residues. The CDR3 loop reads CASSSRQGGQQYF. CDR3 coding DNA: TGTGCCAGCAGCTCCCGACAGGGGGGGCAGCAGTACTTC.

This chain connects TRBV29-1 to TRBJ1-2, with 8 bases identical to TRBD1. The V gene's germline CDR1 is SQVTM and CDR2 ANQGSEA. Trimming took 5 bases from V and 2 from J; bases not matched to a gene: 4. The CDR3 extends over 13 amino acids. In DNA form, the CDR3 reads TGCAGCGTTCCACGGACAGGGAACTATGGCTACACCTTC. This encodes CSVPRTGNYGYTF.